The next 12 T cell receptor beta chains were all read from a single sample in a study of OX40 agonist ivuxolimab in advanced cancers. Library method: the immunoSEQ multiplex PCR assay. TCRdb took this table from immuneACCESS and kept in-frame rearrangements with V and J called. Such tables lack part of the clones; where checked against another copy, unresolved V genes explain under half of the gap, and the rest is unexplained. Present in this sample are about 80,000 clones, 70% to 90% of which were seen just once. 0.45% to 0.55% of the sample is taken by the ten largest. The specimen was CD4+ or CD8+ T cells sorted from blood, collected in a trial of the OX40 agonist ivuxolimab. These receptors all come from an adult with an advanced solid tumor such as melanoma, head and neck, liver or kidney cancer.

The chain links TRBV5-4 to TRBJ2-3; 9 positions match TRBD1. The CDR3 runs 14 residues. J gave up 8 bases and V 3 bases, and 7 bases lay outside the gene matches. CDR1 and CDR2 (germline): SGHNT, YYREEE (reference sequence). The CDR3 loop is CASSWDRAGGTQYF. The CDR3 region has the DNA TGTGCCAGCAGCTGGGACAGGGCTGGGGGTACGCAGTATTTT. Looking up the rest from reference TRBV5-4 and TRBJ2-3 gives the full variable domain: ETGVTQSPTHLIKTRGQQVTLRCSSQSGHNTVSWYQQALGQGPQFIFQYYREEENGRGNFPPRFSGLQFPNYSSELNVNALELDDSALYLCASSWDRAGGTQYFGPGTRLTVL.

This chain uses TRBV7-2 with TRBJ2-3; D is possibly TRBD1 or TRBD2 (6 bases each). This CDR3 has 15 amino acids. Germline V gene lookup returns CDR1 SGHTA and CDR2 FQGNSA. V was trimmed by 5 bases and J by 8 bases, leaving 20 bases between them. Here the CDR3 DNA reads TGTGCCAGCAGCAGGGGGACTGCCCAAGGAGGTACGCAGTATTTT. Translated, it gives CASSRGTAQGGTQYF.

The chain is built from TRBV7-3 and TRBJ2-2; no definite D call. The length of the CDR3 is 14 residues. Germline V CDR1 and CDR2: SGHTA, FQGTGA. Trimming cost V 1 base and J 7 bases, with 10 bases left between them. The CDR3 spells CASSLKPGDGELFF. Here the CDR3 DNA reads TGTGCCAGCAGCTTAAAACCAGGTGACGGGGAGCTGTTTTTT.

This clone came up once. The V call is TRBV27, the J call TRBJ2-5; D could derive from TRBD1 or TRBD2 (6 bases each). The germline V gene has CDR1 MNHEY and CDR2 SMNVEV (reference sequence). This CDR3 comprises 16 residues. The V gene lost 7 bases and the J gene lost 2 bases, with 20 bases spanning the gap. As DNA, the CDR3 is TGTGCCAGCAATTCTCCGGGACGAGGGGGGCAAGAGACCCAGTACTTC. Translation gives CASNSPGRGGQETQYF.

This CDR3 reads CASSWRATNTGELFF. The CDR3 region has the DNA TGTGCCAGCAGCTGGCGGGCCACGAACACCGGGGAGCTGTTTTTT. The chain carries TRBV5-5 and TRBJ2-2; weak D call: TRBD2 (5 bases). The CDR3 is 15 residues long. Germline V CDR1 and CDR2: SGHKS, YYEKEE (reference sequence). With 3 bases removed from V and 0 bases from J, the gap between germline ends came to 9 bases.

This chain connects TRBV19 to TRBJ1-5, with 7 bases matching TRBD1. This CDR3 has 17 residues. In germline, CDR1 is LNHDA, CDR2 SQIVND (reference sequence). With V trimmed by 2 bases and J by 3 bases, 10 bases remained unmatched. This CDR3 reads CASSIPRQGVNNQPQHF. For the CDR3, the DNA is TGTGCCAGTAGTATACCTCGGCAGGGGGTTAACAATCAGCCCCAGCATTTT.

The chain recombines TRBV5-1 with TRBJ2-5, with TRBD1 identical over 7 bases. The V gene end was trimmed by 5 bases and the J gene end by 6 bases; junction bases not matched to a gene: 4. The germline V gene has CDR1 SGHRS and CDR2 YFSETQ. The CDR3 has 12 residues. The CDR3 spells CASRWTGQTQYF. The CDR3 nucleotides read TGCGCCAGCAGATGGACAGGCCAGACCCAGTACTTC.

The chain links TRBV7-8 to TRBJ2-3, with D maybe TRBD1 (5 bases). The CDR3 extends over 15 amino acids. Germline V gene data show CDR1 as SGHVS and CDR2 as FQNEAQ. The V and J ends lost 5 bases and 0 bases respectively, with 12 bases between them. CDR3 sequence: CASSQTGSSTDTQYF. CDR3 in DNA: TGTGCCAGCAGCCAAACAGGATCTAGCACAGATACGCAGTATTTT.

Notes on this clone: The junction departs from the called germline gene at one end, perhaps through a read error. The sample contains more than one DNA sequence encoding this CDR3. The chain uses TRBV2 and TRBJ2-7, with 7 nucleotides matching TRBD1. This CDR3 contains 14 residues. Germline CDR1 and CDR2: SNHLY and FYNNEI. CDR3 in DNA: TGCGCCAGCAGGGCCGGGACAGACTCCTACGAGCAGTACTTC. Its protein product is CASRAGTDSYEQYF.

This clone was seen once. The chain couples TRBV18 to TRBJ1-3, with 9 bases matching TRBD1. Per germline, CDR1 KGHSH and CDR2 LQKENI. The trim removed 5 bases at V and 4 bases at J, leaving 6 bases unmatched. The CDR3 contains 15 residues. CDR3 sequence reads: CASSTGTGFGNTIYF. CDR3 bases: TGTGCCAGCTCAACGGGGACAGGGTTCGGAAACACCATATATTTT.

This CDR3 is CASSPGTAQGSPLHF. The CDR3 region has the DNA TGCGCCAGCAGCCCGGGGACAGCCCAGGGGTCACCCCTCCACTTT. The chain has TRBV4-1 and TRBJ1-6; 7 bases are a match to TRBD1. From germline, CDR1 is MGHRA and CDR2 YSYEKL. CDR3 length: 15 amino acids. V lost 4 bases to trimming and J lost 10 bases; unmatched junction nucleotides: 10.

The chain uses TRBV7-9 and TRBJ1-1, with 7 bases aligning to TRBD1. The V and J ends lost 1 base and 4 bases, in that order; junction bases with no gene match: 3. This CDR3 contains 14 residues. CDR1 and CDR2 from the germline V gene are SEHNR and FQNEAQ (reference sequence). CDR3 amino acids: CASSLGQGSTEAFF. CDR3 bases: TGTGCCAGCAGCTTAGGACAGGGCAGCACTGAAGCTTTCTTT.